These 18 T cell receptor beta chains were sequenced from one sample in a study of blood T cells in healthy people across ages. Then a second PCR, running roughly 7 to 12 cycles, was carried out with a sample-barcoded 5' primer and a J-beta primer mix. TCRdb reanalysed the 5' RACE reads using MiXCR and keeps one entry per CDR3 protein. This sample has about 1.4 million distinct CDR3 sequences, with approximately 59% found just once. The source material was blood. The receptor set was obtained from a young man in good health.

This clonotype was counted a few times. The V call is TRBV12-3 or TRBV12-4, the J call TRBJ1-2, with 8 bases aligning to TRBD1. J was trimmed by 2 bases and V by 9 bases; bases with no gene match: 5. This CDR3 comprises 13 residues. CDR3 sequence reads: CASRTGWNYGYTF. The CDR3, as DNA: TGTGCCAGTAGGACAGGGTGGAACTATGGCTACACCTTC.

The V call is TRBV13, the J call TRBJ2-5, with TRBD2 matching over 7 bases. CDR3 length: 15 amino acids. CDR1 and CDR2 from the germline V gene are PRHDT and FYEKMQ (reference sequence). Losses at the gene ends were 1 base for V and 11 bases for J; bases not matched to a gene: 13. CDR3 loop: CASSLDPAGPREQYF. In nucleotides, the CDR3 is TGTGCCAGCAGCTTAGACCCAGCGGGGCCGCGAGAGCAGTACTTC. Complete variable domain (other parts from reference TRBV13 and TRBJ2-5): AAGVIQSPRHLIKEKRETATLKCYPIPRHDTVYWYQQGPGQDPQFLISFYEKMQSDKGSIPDRFSAQQFSDYHSELNMSSLELGDSALYFCASSLDPAGPREQYFGPGTRLLVL.

The V gene is TRBV7-9, the J gene TRBJ1-2; D not certain. The ends were cut back, 2 bases at V and 5 bases at J, with 6 bases in the middle. The length of the CDR3 is 12 residues. Per germline, CDR1 SEHNR and CDR2 FQNEAQ (reference sequence). This chain's CDR3 is CASSLSQYGYTF. CDR3 in DNA: TGTGCCAGCAGCTTATCCCAGTATGGCTACACCTTC.

The chain combines TRBV4-1 with TRBJ2-1; possibly TRBD2 for D (6 bases). This CDR3 is built from 15 residues. Germline V gene data show CDR1 as MGHRA and CDR2 as YSYEKL. Trimming stripped 4 bases from V and 3 bases from J, with 13 bases between. In DNA, the CDR3 is TGCGCCAGCAGCCTAGGACTGGACTACTACAATGAGCAGTTCTTC. Its protein is CASSLGLDYYNEQFF.

This clonotype was recorded a few times. The chain combines TRBV7-2 with TRBJ2-7; 7 nucleotides line up with TRBD1. Germline V lookup: CDR1 SGHTA, CDR2 FQGNSA. Unmatched junction bases numbered 10, after V lost 4 bases and J lost 4 bases. The CDR3 is made up of 15 amino acids. The CDR3 reads CASSSTRQGGYEQYF. CDR3 DNA sequence: TGTGCCAGCAGCTCAACCCGACAGGGCGGGTACGAGCAGTACTTC.

This clonotype showed up just a few times. V is TRBV6-1 and J is TRBJ2-5; D not resolved. The DNA end is more similar to TRBJ2-7, so the J call may be wrong. The CDR3 has 12 amino acids. The germline gives CDR1 MNHNS, CDR2 SASEGT. The CDR3 DNA follows: TGTGCCAGCACGGTCTGGAACTACGAGCAGTACTTC. Amino acids: CASTVWNYEQYF.

The chain employs TRBV15 and TRBJ2-1; 14 nucleotides align to TRBD2. Germline V gives CDR1 LNHNV, CDR2 YYDKDF (reference sequence). CDR3 size: 17 residues. The V and J ends lost 5 bases and 9 bases, in that order; junction bases with no gene match: 12. The CDR3 bases are TGTGCCACCAGCGACCCGGTAGGGACTAGCGGGAGTGGTGAGCAGTTCTTC. This encodes CATSDPVGTSGSGEQFF.

The chain is built from TRBV27 and TRBJ1-4, with 7 bases lining up with TRBD1. Germline V gives CDR1 MNHEY, CDR2 SMNVEV (reference sequence). The CDR3 contains 15 residues. The J segment lost 6 bases and the V segment lost 5 bases, leaving 9 bases of the junction unmatched. CDR3 nucleotide sequence: TGTGCCAGCAGTAGAAACAGGGGAGTCGATGAAAAACTGTTTTTT. Translation gives CASSRNRGVDEKLFF.

The DNA for the CDR3 is TGTGCCAGCGTAGGACTAGTACACAATGAGCAGTTCTTC. Translated: CASVGLVHNEQFF. The rearrangement uses TRBV5-6 and TRBJ2-1, with 7 bases identical to TRBD2. This CDR3 spans 13 amino acids. Germline CDR1 reads SGHDT; CDR2 reads YYEEEE. V shed 7 bases, J shed 5 bases, and the junction held 6 bases outside the gene matches.

This chain joins TRBV6-2 or TRBV6-3 and TRBJ2-4, with D tentatively TRBD2 (6 bases). Deletions cut 2 bases from V and 4 bases from J, with 24 bases between. This CDR3 has 19 amino acids. Per germline, CDR1 MNHEY and CDR2 SVGEGT. This CDR3 is CASSYRRDSTSGLKNIQYF. DNA for the CDR3: TGTGCCAGCAGTTACAGGCGGGACTCGACCTCTGGGCTAAAAAACATTCAGTACTTC.

This clonotype was picked up one time. The chain links TRBV29-1 to TRBJ2-2; TRBD2 agrees at 7 bases. The CDR3 has 11 residues. The V gene's germline CDR1 is SQVTM and CDR2 ANQGSEA. V gave up 7 bases and J gave up 7 bases; unmatched junction bases: 3. The CDR3 DNA is TGCAGCGCCGCGGGGGTCGGGGAGCTGTTTTTT. This codes for CSAAGVGELFF.

The rearrangement links TRBV6-2 or TRBV6-3 to TRBJ2-5, with TRBD2 matching 12 bases. V trimming: 6 bases; J trimming: 5 bases; junction bases outside the gene matches: 19. CDR1 MNHEY and CDR2 SVGEGT come from the germline V gene. The CDR3 is made up of 19 amino acids. The CDR3 DNA follows: TGTGCCAGCAGACTATGGGGTCGGGCTAGCGGGGGGGCCGGTGAGACCCAGTACTTC. Its protein product is CASRLWGRASGGAGETQYF.

In its sample, this clonotype was seen a few times. The rearrangement joins TRBV6-1 to TRBJ2-7; 7 positions agree with TRBD1. The CDR3 has 14 residues. Germline V gives CDR1 MNHNS, CDR2 SASEGT. V dropped 0 bases and J dropped 3; count of bases not matched to a gene: 2. The CDR3 DNA follows: TGTGCCAGCAGTGAAGCAGGGGGCGGCTACGAGCAGTACTTC. It specifies CASSEAGGGYEQYF.

About this clonotype: Relative to the germline gene, one junction end is altered; a read error may explain this. The gene calls are TRBV6-1 and TRBJ1-5; TRBD1 is a possible D gene (5 bases). This CDR3 is built from 13 residues. Germline lookup yields CDR1 MNHNS and CDR2 SASEGT. The CDR3 DNA follows: TGTGCCAGCAGTGGCCGGGACTCACGACCCCAGCCTTTT. Residues: CASSGRDSRPQPF.

This clonotype was counted between two and nine times. The rearrangement joins TRBV11-2 to TRBJ2-7; maybe TRBD2 (6 bases). CDR1 is SGHAT, CDR2 FQNNGV, per germline. Trimming shortened V by 2 bases and J by 0 bases, and 8 bases separated the two germline ends. The CDR3 sequence is 14 residues long. Here the CDR3 DNA reads TGTGCCAGCAGCTTACGGGAGTTCTCCTACGAGCAGTACTTC. It specifies CASSLREFSYEQYF.

The rearrangement links TRBV20-1 to TRBJ2-1, with 8 bases identical to TRBD2. Germline CDR1 reads DFQATT; CDR2 reads SNEGSKA (reference sequence). The CDR3 has 15 residues. V lost 0 bases and J lost 7; bases outside the gene matches: 8. The CDR3 region has the DNA TGCAGTGCTAGAGATCCGGGAGGGCCAGGGAATGAGCAGTTCTTC. Translated, it gives CSARDPGGPGNEQFF.

J is TRBJ2-1 and V is TRBV4-1; perhaps TRBD2 as D (5 bases). The CDR3 loop spans 13 amino acids. Deletions cut 2 bases from V and 9 bases from J, with 11 bases between. Germline assignment: CDR1 MGHRA and CDR2 YSYEKL. The CDR3 sequence is CASSQTAAGEQFF. CDR3 in DNA: TGCGCCAGCAGCCAAACCGCGGCGGGTGAGCAGTTCTTC.

This clonotype occurred many times. The chain is built from TRBV20-1 and TRBJ2-3, with a possible D match to TRBD2 (5 bases). Trimming cost V 0 bases and J 1 base, with 11 bases left between them. The CDR3 sequence is 15 residues long. Germline assignment: CDR1 DFQATT and CDR2 SNEGSKA (reference sequence). CDR3 DNA: TGCAGTGCTAGAGATCGGAGCGGAGGCACAGATACGCAGTATTTT. It specifies CSARDRSGGTDTQYF.